The 5 T cell receptor beta chains in this list originate from one sample, sequenced in a study of PD-1 blockade in classical Hodgkin lymphoma. Indicated time point: newly diagnosed, previously untreated cHL patient sample. Thawed PBMCs supplied CD8+ T cells via magnetic negative selection. Produced via immunoSEQ multiplex PCR; TCRdb's table is partial and in-frame only. Among approximately 21,000 clones, just under 90% were seen once, and the ten largest hold about 7%. The sample comprised CD8+ T cells from blood. All receptors come from a human donor with classical Hodgkin lymphoma.

The chain uses TRBV19 and TRBJ2-5, with 13 bases aligning to TRBD2. The CDR3 loop spans 16 amino acids. Per the germline V gene, CDR1 is LNHDA and CDR2 is SQIVND (reference sequence). J gave up 5 bases and V 5 bases, and 8 bases lay outside the gene matches. The CDR3 region is CASSPGLAGDRETQYF. The CDR3 nucleotides read TGTGCCAGTAGTCCCGGACTAGCGGGAGATCGCGAGACCCAGTACTTC.

This chain uses TRBV23-1 with TRBJ1-2; no firm D call. TRBV23-1 is classed as an ORF, of uncertain function. Trimming removed 3 bases from V and 0 bases from J, with 8 bases in between. The length of the CDR3 is 14 residues. CDR3 in amino acids: CASSQGEANYGYTF. The CDR3 nucleotides read TGCGCCAGCAGTCAGGGCGAGGCTAACTATGGCTACACCTTC.

This clone has just one count. The V gene is TRBV19, the J gene TRBJ2-2, with 9 bases that match TRBD1. The CDR3 length is 17 residues. With V trimmed by 0 bases and J by 1 base, 3 bases remained unmatched. CDR1 and CDR2 (germline): LNHDA, SQIVND (reference sequence). The CDR3 region has the DNA TGTGCCAGTAGTATAGATTGGGACAGGGTGAACACCGGGGAGCTGTTTTTT. Residues: CASSIDWDRVNTGELFF.

The V and J genes are TRBV4-1 and TRBJ1-1, with TRBD1 identical over 7 bases. Germline loops: CDR1 MGHRA, CDR2 YSYEKL. The CDR3 totals 15 residues. V lost 2 bases to trimming and J lost 8 bases; unmatched junction nucleotides: 11. CDR3 coding DNA: TGCGCCAGCAGCCAACGAACAGGGGCCCCGGGCGAAGCTTTCTTT. This gives the protein CASSQRTGAPGEAFF.

This clone turned up a few times. The chain links TRBV7-8 to TRBJ1-1; D is ambiguous. The germline gives CDR1 SGHVS, CDR2 FQNEAQ. Trimming took off 4 bases at V and 0 bases at J, with 12 bases between the two ends. The CDR3 contains 15 residues. Here the CDR3 reads CASSYSHGLNTEAFF. In nucleotides, the CDR3 is TGTGCCAGCAGCTATTCGCACGGATTGAACACTGAAGCTTTCTTT.